Presented here are 21 T cell receptor beta chains from one specimen sequenced in a study of T cells in localized non-small cell lung cancer. Assay: immunoSEQ multiplex PCR; the TCRdb copy retains only in-frame clones and omits some. The table shows more than 10,000 clones, with more than 70% occurring only once. Material: peripheral blood, obtained before any cancer treatment. The receptors were gathered from a male donor at least 60 years old with stage III lung adenocarcinoma.

This clone was observed once. V usage is TRBV9 and J usage is TRBJ2-2, with D unclear. The V and J ends lost 1 base and 7 bases respectively, with 2 bases between them. The CDR3 spans 11 residues. Germline CDR1 and CDR2: SGDLS and YYNGEE. The CDR3 spells CASSVSGELFF. The CDR3 DNA reads TGTGCCAGCAGCGTAAGCGGGGAGCTGTTTTTT.

This clone was counted between two and nine times. V and J are TRBV7-9 and TRBJ2-1; D uncertain. This CDR3 has 11 residues. The germline V gene encodes CDR1 SEHNR and CDR2 FQNEAQ (reference sequence). Trimming removed 3 bases at V and 10 bases at J, with 7 bases between. The CDR3 sequence: CASSLGWEQFF. The DNA of the CDR3 is TGTGCCAGCAGCTTGGGTTGGGAGCAGTTCTTC.

The chain employs TRBV6-4 and TRBJ2-5, with TRBD2 matching over 8 bases. The germline CDR1 and CDR2 sequences are MRHNA and SNTAGT. The CDR3 is 15 amino acids. The ends lost 3 bases at V and 1 base at J; junction bases unmatched: 4. The CDR3 bases are TGTGCCAGCAGTGAGCTAGCGGGCCTCCAAGAGACCCAGTACTTC. Its protein product is CASSELAGLQETQYF.

The sample holds a few counts of this clone. The chain is built from TRBV7-9 and TRBJ2-7; D may correspond to TRBD1 or TRBD2 (6 bases each). The CDR3 runs to 14 residues. The germline V and J ends were trimmed by 1 base and 5 bases, with 12 bases remaining between them. CDR1 is SEHNR, CDR2 FQNEAQ, per germline (reference sequence). CDR3 nucleotide sequence: TGTGCCAGCAGCTTAGAACCGGGGGCTCACGAGCAGTACTTC. Translated: CASSLEPGAHEQYF.

V and J are TRBV7-7 and TRBJ2-6, with D unclear. V was trimmed by 5 bases and J by 5 bases, leaving 19 bases between them. CDR3 length equals 17 residues. The germline CDR1 and CDR2 sequences are SSHAT and FNYEAQ (reference sequence). CDR3 residues: CASSIGNPQSRANVLTF. The CDR3, as DNA: TGTGCCAGCAGCATTGGAAATCCACAAAGTCGGGCCAACGTCCTGACTTTC.

Only one count was recorded for this clone. This sequence joins TRBV6-1 and TRBJ1-2, with D possibly being TRBD1 (6 bases). The ends were cut back, 5 bases at V and 6 bases at J, with 13 bases in the middle. The germline V gene encodes CDR1 MNHNS and CDR2 SASEGT. This CDR3 is built from 13 residues. Written as DNA, the CDR3 is TGTGCCAGCAGTCCCAGGGACAACGATGGCTACACCTTC. Amino acids: CASSPRDNDGYTF.

This clone showed up just a few times. This chain uses TRBV11-2 with TRBJ1-1; D is ambiguous. The CDR3 length is 12 residues. Trimming shortened V by 7 bases and J by 2 bases, and 8 bases separated the two germline ends. Germline loops: CDR1 SGHAT, CDR2 FQNNGV. Written as DNA, the CDR3 is TGTGCCAGCAACCGACCCAACACTGAAGCTTTCTTT. Translation: CASNRPNTEAFF.

This rearrangement joins TRBV5-1 to TRBJ2-1; tentatively, D is TRBD2 (6 bases). The CDR3 runs 15 residues. Trimming took off 4 bases at V and 8 bases at J, with 19 bases between the two ends. CDR1 and CDR2 (germline): SGHRS, YFSETQ. CDR3 amino acids: CASSRWGEEGHEQFF. CDR3 DNA sequence: TGCGCCAGCAGCAGGTGGGGGGAGGAAGGCCATGAGCAGTTCTTC.

The gene calls are TRBV28 and TRBJ1-2; maybe TRBD1 (6 bases). Trimming shortened V by 7 bases and J by 8 bases, and 20 bases separated the two germline ends. The germline V gene has CDR1 MDHEN and CDR2 SYDVKM. The CDR3 spans 14 residues. The chain's CDR3 is CASTFRGPRGGYTF. In DNA form, the CDR3 reads TGTGCCAGCACTTTCCGGGGGCCAAGAGGGGGCTACACCTTC.

The chain links TRBV27 to TRBJ2-7; D not resolved. The germline V gene has CDR1 MNHEY and CDR2 SMNVEV (reference sequence). Trimming removed 3 bases from V and 4 bases from J, with 16 bases in between. The CDR3 length is 15 residues. The CDR3 DNA sequence: TGTGCCAGCAGTTTTCACCTGGGAAAGGGTTACGAGCAGTACTTC. It codes for CASSFHLGKGYEQYF.

The gene calls are TRBV19 and TRBJ2-7, with 12 bases aligning to TRBD2. The CDR3 contains 16 residues. With V trimmed by 1 base and J by 2 bases, 3 bases remained unmatched. Looked up from germline, CDR1 is LNHDA and CDR2 is SQIVND (reference sequence). CDR3 bases: TGTGCCAGTAGTATAGCGGCTAGCGGGAGGGCCTACGAGCAGTACTTC. It is translated as CASSIAASGRAYEQYF.

V and J are TRBV7-9 and TRBJ1-2; D not resolved. V dropped 2 bases and J dropped 0 bases, with 13 bases sitting between them. Looked up from germline, CDR1 is SEHNR and CDR2 is FQNEAQ (reference sequence). The CDR3 extends over 16 amino acids. This CDR3 reads CASSLWHPSTNYGYTF. The CDR3 nucleotides are TGTGCCAGCAGCTTATGGCATCCATCTACTAACTATGGCTACACCTTC.

The chain has TRBV27 and TRBJ2-7, with D perhaps matching TRBD2 (5 bases). The CDR3 extends over 11 amino acids. Trimming cost V 7 bases and J 2 bases, with 6 bases left between them. Germline loops: CDR1 MNHEY, CDR2 SMNVEV (reference sequence). The CDR3 DNA reads TGTGCCAGCATGGGAGCCTACGAGCAGTACTTC. Translation gives CASMGAYEQYF.

This chain joins TRBV25-1 and TRBJ2-3, with 7 bases lining up with TRBD1. This CDR3 region has 14 residues. The V gene's germline CDR1 is MGHDK and CDR2 SYGVNS. The ends lost 6 bases at V and 0 bases at J; junction bases unmatched: 3. CDR3 sequence reads: CASRDRVSTDTQYF. The CDR3 DNA is TGTGCCAGCAGAGACAGGGTTAGCACAGATACGCAGTATTTT.

For the CDR3, the DNA is TGTGCCAGCAGCTTGGGAACGCGACGAGAGACCCAGTACTTC. Its protein product is CASSLGTRRETQYF. The V call is TRBV5-6, the J call TRBJ2-5; no reliable D call. V was trimmed by 0 bases and J by 4 bases, leaving 10 bases between them. Germline assignment: CDR1 SGHDT and CDR2 YYEEEE. The CDR3 extends over 14 amino acids. The whole variable domain, remainder taken from reference TRBV5-6 and TRBJ2-5, is DAGVTQSPTHLIKTRGQQVTLRCSPKSGHDTVSWYQQALGQGPQFIFQYYEEEERQRGNFPDRFSGHQFPNYSSELNVNALLLGDSALYLCASSLGTRRETQYFGPGTRLLVL.

V and J are TRBV9 and TRBJ2-7; 10 nucleotides match TRBD1. Germline-derived CDR1 and CDR2 are SGDLS and YYNGEE. The V gene end was trimmed by 0 bases and the J gene end by 3 bases; junction bases not matched to a gene: 3. The CDR3 length is 15 residues. CDR3 region: CASSVATGGYYEQYF. The DNA of the CDR3 is TGTGCCAGCAGCGTAGCGACAGGGGGCTACTACGAGCAGTACTTC.

In the case of this clone: Other DNA sequences in the sample encode the same CDR3. V and J are TRBV6-1 and TRBJ2-6; D not resolved. The CDR3 length is 15 residues. The V and J ends lost 2 bases and 0 bases respectively, with 5 bases between them. The germline gives CDR1 MNHNS, CDR2 SASEGT. CDR3 protein: CASSEYLSGANVLTF. CDR3 DNA sequence: TGTGCCAGCAGTGAATATCTCTCTGGGGCCAACGTCCTGACTTTC.

The V call is TRBV2, the J call TRBJ2-6, with D possibly being TRBD1 or TRBD2 (6 bases each). Germline assignment: CDR1 SNHLY and CDR2 FYNNEI. This CDR3 comprises 17 residues. Between the trimmed V and J ends, which lost 10 bases and 0 bases, there was a span of 19 bases. CDR3 sequence reads: CAIKYREDRSGANVLTF. CDR3 sequence (DNA): TGTGCCATCAAATACAGGGAGGATCGCTCTGGGGCCAACGTCCTGACTTTC.

This rearrangement joins TRBV6-5 to TRBJ1-2; D gene unclear. V lost 2 bases to trimming and J lost 4 bases, with 5 bases between them. The germline CDR1 and CDR2 sequences are MNHEY and SVGAGI. The CDR3 extends over 12 amino acids. DNA of the CDR3: TGTGCCAGCAGTTACGGCAGCTATGGCTACACCTTC. Translating it yields CASSYGSYGYTF.

The V and J genes are TRBV4-2 and TRBJ1-1; 8 bases align to TRBD1. Germline V gene data show CDR1 as LGHNA and CDR2 as YNFKEQ. V gave up 0 bases and J gave up 0 bases; unmatched junction bases: 12. This CDR3 comprises 19 residues. The CDR3 loop reads CASSQDPSTGTGMNTEAFF. The CDR3 DNA reads as TGTGCCAGCAGCCAAGATCCATCAACAGGGACAGGTATGAACACTGAAGCTTTCTTT.

The gene calls are TRBV6-4 and TRBJ2-3, with 8 bases fitting TRBD1. Germline V lookup: CDR1 MRHNA, CDR2 SNTAGT. J gave up 5 bases and V 6 bases, and 7 bases lay outside the gene matches. CDR3 length equals 14 residues. The CDR3, as DNA: TGTGCCAGCAGACCACAGGGGGTTGGAGATACGCAGTATTTT. It translates to CASRPQGVGDTQYF.